The sequence of this T cell receptor (beta chain) was determined in a study of T cell changes during pregnancy in multiple sclerosis. To note about this clone: At one end the junction does not follow the germline gene, possibly because of a read error.

There are 14 residues in the CDR3. Germline V gene data show CDR1 as MNHNS and CDR2 as SASEGT. The repertoire was sequenced with immunoSEQ multiplex PCR; TCRdb's copy has only in-frame clones and lacks some. The sample carries fewer than 90,000 clones, approximately 95% recorded once. This sequence joins TRBV6-1 and TRBJ2-7; D perhaps matches TRBD2 (6 bases). The sequence derives from a female donor with multiple sclerosis, enrolled in a pregnancy study. The specimen comprised peripheral blood, sampled in the first trimester of pregnancy. The DNA for the CDR3 is TGTGCCAGCAGGGGCCGCGAAGCGAAGCCTCCGGGGGACTTC. Protein sequence: CASRGREAKPPGDF.